This entry features one TCR beta chain sequence. Its matching antigen is unknown. The investigators reverse transcribed all of the isolated RNA, so they sequenced expressed TCRB transcripts. There were some 3.6 million reads on average in the naive, central memory and regulatory T cell samples. TCRdb keeps only in-frame clones here, not all; method: immunoSEQ multiplex PCR. Here the sample spans 150,000 or so clones, roughly 48% being singletons. This entry comes from a study of beta chain features in type 1 diabetes. General study results and limits: The VDJ junctions of type 1 diabetes patients carried fewer insertions and more deletions.

The CDR3 length is 15 residues. V was trimmed by 3 bases and J by 1 base, leaving 13 bases between them. CDR1 is SEHNR, CDR2 FQNEAQ, per germline (reference sequence). The chain has TRBV7-9 and TRBJ2-7; weak D call: TRBD1 (6 bases). This TCR came from a man aged 18-30 years in good health. The sequenced sample was Tregs from blood. For the CDR3, the DNA is TGTGCCAGCAGCTTTGAGTCCCAGGGGTCCTACGAGCAGTACTTC. It encodes CASSFESQGSYEQYF. The full variable domain, its missing parts supplied by reference TRBV7-9 and TRBJ2-7, is DTGVSQNPRHKITKRGQNVTFRCDPISEHNRLYWYRQTLGQGPEFLTYFQNEAQLEKSRLLSDRFSAERPKGSFSTLEIQRTEQGDSAMYLCASSFESQGSYEQYFGPGTRLTVT.